A single T cell receptor (beta chain) is shown here with its context. Its antigen is currently unknown. Germline CDR1 is SNHLY and CDR2 is FYNNEI. The CDR3 runs to 15 residues. Between the trimmed V and J ends, which lost 7 bases and 4 bases, there was a span of 19 bases. These data belong to a study of beta chain features in type 1 diabetes. About the study: Healthy donors resembled patients in age, gender and cell yields. Regarding the study as a whole: The study found moderately but significantly shorter TCRB CDR3s in all four CD4+ subsets of Type 1 diabetes patients.

The entirety of the isolated RNA underwent reverse transcription, so expressed TCRB transcripts were sequenced. Naive, central memory and regulatory T cell samples produced a mean of about 4 million reads. TCRdb's copy holds only in-frame clones and misses some; the assay was immunoSEQ multiplex PCR. The sample has hundreds of thousands of clones; over 12% are singletons. Markers CD45RO/CCR7/CD25/CD127/CD95/CD27 served to sort CD4+ naive, central memory, regulatory and stem cell-like memory cells. The chain is built from TRBV2 and TRBJ1-2, with TRBD1 as a possible D gene (5 bases). Sequences were obtained from naive CD4+ T cells from blood. This sequence originates from a man aged 18-30 years with type 1 diabetes. CDR3 sequence: CASILTGTMSYGYTF. For the CDR3, the DNA is TGTGCCAGCATTCTTACCGGGACCATGAGCTATGGCTACACCTTC. The full variable domain, in which reference TRBV2 and TRBJ1-2 provide the parts outside the CDR3, is EPEVTQTPSHQVTQMGQEVILRCVPISNHLYFYWYRQILGQKVEFLVSFYNNEISEKSEIFDDQFSVERPDGSNFTLKIRSTKLEDSAMYFCASILTGTMSYGYTFGSGTRLTVV.